A selection of T cell receptor beta chains follows, all from one sample in a study of metastatic and nonmetastatic thyroid tumors. TCRdb reassembled clones from the PCR reads with MiXCR. The table has approximately 14,000 clones, about 35% seen once. Sequencing input: tumor tissue. These TCRs come from a male donor with papillary thyroid cancer or a benign thyroid nodule (not recorded which). Some clones in this sample may be carry-over from other donors' samples. Both conserved end residues are part of each CDR3. A D gene is named only where the DNA matches it firmly. Clone size appears in some rows only: once, few, many, or a class for an expanded clone.

j_call v_call d_call clone_size cdr3_aa cdr3_nt
TRBJ2-7 TRBV19 TRBD1 NA CATRSGGDGYEQYF TGTGCTACCCGGTCAGGGGGCGATGGGTACGAGCAGTACTTC
TRBJ2-7 TRBV11-1 TRBD1 medium-sized CASSLSGTGLSYEQYF TGTGCCAGCAGCTTATCCGGGACAGGGTTATCCTACGAGCAGTACTTC
TRBJ1-2 TRBV12-3/TRBV12-4 TRBD1 NA CASSGGQGDYGYTF TGTGCCAGCAGTGGGGGACAGGGGGACTATGGCTACACCTTC
TRBJ2-7 TRBV6-1 TRBD1 NA CASRVAQGTAYEQYF TGTGCCAGCAGGGTAGCACAGGGGACAGCCTACGAGCAGTACTTC
TRBJ2-1 TRBV20-1 TRBD1 many CSVSRTGGTYNEQFF TGCAGTGTCTCTCGGACAGGGGGGACCTACAATGAGCAGTTCTTC
TRBJ1-1 TRBV19 NA NA CASSLHINTEAFF TGTGCCAGTAGTCTTCATATTAACACTGAAGCTTTCTTT
TRBJ2-7 TRBV3-1 TRBD2 NA CASSQDGGGRSYEQYF TGTGCCAGCAGCCAAGATGGGGGCGGGAGGTCTTACGAGCAGTACTTC
TRBJ2-1 TRBV20-1 NA NA CSARSHGDGEDEQFF TGCAGTGCTAGGAGTCACGGGGATGGCGAGGATGAGCAGTTCTTC
TRBJ1-2 TRBV12-3/TRBV12-4 TRBD1 NA CASRTGFALGYTF TGTGCCAGCAGGACAGGGTTTGCTCTTGGCTACACCTTC
TRBJ2-1 TRBV7-8 NA NA CASSRTVSYNEQFF TGTGCCAGCAGCCGGACAGTCTCCTACAATGAGCAGTTCTTC
TRBJ2-7 TRBV6-1 TRBD1 medium-sized CASSSAGTGDPEQYF TGTGCCAGCAGTTCTGCCGGGACAGGGGATCCCGAGCAGTACTTC
TRBJ1-1 TRBV29-1 NA NA CIASHGAGTEAFF TGCATCGCTTCACATGGGGCTGGCACTGAAGCTTTCTTT
TRBJ2-3 TRBV4-1 TRBD1 few CASSQLAGTGSTDTQYF TGCGCCAGCAGCCAGTTAGCCGGGACAGGTTCCACAGATACGCAGTATTTT
TRBJ2-7 TRBV10-3 NA many CAISESSNTYEQYF TGTGCCATCAGTGAGTCTTCCAATACCTACGAGCAGTACTTC
TRBJ1-2 TRBV29-1 TRBD1 few CSVETGGYGYTF TGCAGCGTTGAGACAGGGGGCTATGGCTACACCTTC
TRBJ2-2 TRBV7-6 TRBD2 NA CASSYSSGVFIGELFF TGTGCCAGCAGCTACTCTAGCGGGGTGTTCATCGGGGAGCTGTTTTTT
TRBJ2-7 TRBV12-3/TRBV12-4 NA few CASAPVTEHGEQYF TGTGCCAGCGCACCCGTTACAGAGCATGGCGAGCAGTACTTC
TRBJ2-2 TRBV7-2 TRBD2 medium-sized CASSSRLAGTNTGELFF TGTGCCAGCAGCTCCAGACTAGCGGGAACGAACACCGGGGAGCTGTTTTTT
TRBJ1-2 TRBV4-1 NA NA CASSQEPCTSATGYTF TGCGCCAGCAGCCAGGAACCATGTACAAGCGCGACCGGCTACACCTTC
TRBJ2-1 TRBV12-3/TRBV12-4 TRBD1 few CASSYYRGRRWNEQFF TGTGCCAGCAGTTACTACAGGGGGCGGCGATGGAATGAGCAGTTCTTC
TRBJ2-3 TRBV24-1 NA many CATSLGPDTQYF TGTGCCACCAGTCTGGGGCCAGATACGCAGTATTTT
TRBJ2-1 TRBV12-3/TRBV12-4 TRBD1 NA CASSSDRVNNEQFF TGTGCCAGCAGTTCAGACAGGGTGAACAATGAGCAGTTCTTC
TRBJ2-1 TRBV12-3/TRBV12-4 NA medium-sized CASTDKSSYNEQFF TGTGCCAGCACTGACAAGAGCTCCTACAATGAGCAGTTCTTC
TRBJ2-6 TRBV20-1 TRBD2 medium-sized CSARPSGGLGGANVLTF TGCAGTGCTAGGCCCAGCGGGGGGCTGGGGGGGGCCAACGTCCTGACTTTC
TRBJ2-3 TRBV6-4 NA many CASSDAGGHTQYF TGTGCCAGCAGTGACGCGGGCGGTCATACGCAGTATTTT
TRBJ2-7 TRBV7-2 TRBD1 many CASSFGQGGEQYF TGTGCCAGCAGCTTTGGACAGGGCGGCGAGCAGTACTTC
TRBJ2-3 TRBV20-1 TRBD2 many CSARERFGGGDTQYF TGCAGTGCTAGAGAGAGGTTTGGCGGGGGAGATACGCAGTATTTT
TRBJ2-1 TRBV6-1 TRBD2 NA CASSEFLSSGGMYNEQLF TGTGCCAGCAGTGAATTTTTGTCTAGCGGGGGAATGTACAATGAGCAGCTGTTC
TRBJ1-5 TRBV7-8 TRBD1 NA CASSQGDRGSNQPQHF TGTGCCAGCAGCCAGGGGGACCGGGGGAGCAATCAGCCCCAGCATTTT
TRBJ2-7 TRBV20-1 NA medium-sized CSAADRVAGFEQYF TGCAGTGCTGCAGATAGAGTCGCAGGATTCGAGCAGTACTTC
TRBJ2-6 TRBV12-3/TRBV12-4 NA many CASSLSLSGANVLTF TGTGCCAGCAGTTTATCCCTATCTGGGGCCAACGTCCTGACTTTC
TRBJ2-5 TRBV14 NA once CASSPPGRGGDTQYF TGTGCCAGCAGCCCCCCGGGGAGGGGGGGAGATACCCAGTACTTC
TRBJ2-3 TRBV15 NA NA CANSVRRGKQYF TGTGCAAACAGCGTCAGGAGGGGTAAGCAGTATTTT
TRBJ1-2 TRBV11-2 TRBD1 NA CASSPDRAYGYTF TGTGCCAGCAGCCCGGACAGGGCTTATGGCTACACCTTC
TRBJ1-2 TRBV30 TRBD1 medium-sized CAWRTGVGGYTF TGTGCCTGGCGAACAGGGGTAGGTGGCTACACCTTC
TRBJ1-3 TRBV4-2 NA NA CASTPRGTGLSGNTIYF TGTGCCAGCACCCCGAGGGGGACGGGACTCTCTGGAAACACCATATATTTT
TRBJ2-7 TRBV27 NA few CASRRLGGGDEQYF TGTGCCAGCAGGCGACTTGGAGGGGGGGACGAGCAGTACTTC
TRBJ2-1 TRBV11-2 TRBD1 NA CASSEAGTEYNEQFF TGTGCCAGCAGCGAAGCTGGGACAGAGTACAATGAGCAGTTCTTC
TRBJ2-5 TRBV7-3 TRBD1 NA CASSLGTETQETQYF TGTGCCAGCAGCCTCGGGACAGAAACTCAAGAGACCCAGTACTTC
TRBJ1-1 TRBV12-3/TRBV12-4 NA few CASSFNRQNTEAFF TGTGCCAGCAGTTTTAACAGGCAGAACACTGAAGCTTTCTTT
TRBJ2-1 TRBV9 NA NA CASSVEYGRDNEQFF TGTGCCAGCAGCGTAGAGTACGGGAGAGATAATGAGCAGTTCTTC
TRBJ1-1 TRBV5-1 NA NA CASSLSSGSDTEAFF TGCGCCAGCAGCTTGTCCTCGGGGTCGGACACTGAAGCTTTCTTT
TRBJ1-1 TRBV7-2 NA many CASSLSANTEAFF TGTGCCAGCAGCTTGTCAGCTAACACTGAAGCTTTCTTT
TRBJ1-3 TRBV5-1 TRBD1 medium-sized CASSPTGSGNTIYF TGCGCCAGCAGCCCGACAGGGTCTGGAAACACCATATATTTT
TRBJ1-1 TRBV20-1 NA NA CSATQYGRSATEAFF TGCAGTGCAACTCAGTATGGAAGGTCGGCCACTGAAGCTTTCTTT
TRBJ2-3 TRBV20-1 TRBD2 NA CSAYLSQRERADTQYF TGCAGTGCGTACTTATCCCAGCGGGAGCGCGCAGATACGCAGTATTTT
TRBJ1-3 TRBV18 NA NA CASSPNRDGNTIYF TGTGCCAGCTCACCGAACAGGGATGGAAACACCATATATTTT
TRBJ2-1 TRBV5-5 NA NA CASIPPGNHEQFF TGTGCCAGCATCCCACCCGGTAACCATGAGCAGTTCTTC
TRBJ2-3 TRBV6-1 NA few CASSEGSGSTDTQYF TGTGCCAGCAGTGAAGGAAGCGGGAGCACAGATACGCAGTATTTT
TRBJ1-6 TRBV18 NA NA CASSPSDSRALHF TGTGCCAGCTCACCCTCGGACAGCCGCGCCCTCCACTTT
TRBJ1-2 TRBV12-3/TRBV12-4 NA medium-sized CASSSGTTGYTF TGTGCCAGCAGTTCGGGGACCACGGGCTACACCTTC
TRBJ2-5 TRBV20-1 NA NA CSARESGQLRETQYF TGCAGTGCTAGAGAAAGCGGGCAGCTGAGAGAGACCCAGTACTTC
TRBJ2-7 TRBV7-6 NA NA CASSPTGPGVEEQYF TGTGCCAGCAGCCCCACGGGACCAGGGGTCGAGGAGCAGTACTTC